This T cell receptor beta chain was sequenced in a study of cytomegalovirus exposure and HLA in healthy donors. Study details: Among the roughly 370 genotyped donors, 70% to 90% were placed in the Caucasian-associated ancestry cluster.

Germline V CDR1 and CDR2: MDHEN, SYDVKM. The V and J ends lost 6 bases and 10 bases respectively, with 10 bases between them. This CDR3 comprises 11 residues. Researchers ran the PCR with 60 Vbeta and 13 Jbeta primers. Profiling relied on immunoSEQ multiplex PCR, and the TCRdb table lists in-frame clones only, not all of them. The repertoire holds approximately 170,000 clones, with approximately 78% as singletons. The specimen was PBMCs. The receptor comes from a male donor in good health and CMV-seronegative. The chain links TRBV28 to TRBJ2-1; tentatively, D is TRBD1 (6 bases). CDR3 sequence reads: CASRADREQFF. The CDR3 coding sequence is TGTGCCAGCAGAGCTGACAGGGAGCAGTTCTTC.